Below are 9 T cell receptor beta chains sequenced from a single sample in a study of CD8 T cells in ankylosing spondylitis. TCRdb redid the calling of the 5' RACE reads with MiXCR, one entry per CDR3 protein. Among fewer than 250,000 distinct CDR3 sequences listed, over 9.5% were seen once. The sequenced sample was blood, either unsorted or a sorted T cell fraction (not recorded which). These receptors originate from a male donor with ankylosing spondylitis or in good health (not recorded which).

At least ten counts were recorded for this clonotype. The chain's CDR3 is CASSEAGELFF. The CDR3 DNA sequence: TGTGCCAGCAGTGAAGCCGGGGAGCTGTTTTTT. The chain uses TRBV25-1 and TRBJ2-2; no firm D call. V lost 2 bases and J lost 6, with 1 base in between. The CDR3 consists of 11 residues. From germline, CDR1 is MGHDK and CDR2 SYGVNS.

This clonotype was detected only a few times. The J gene is TRBJ2-2, the V gene TRBV6-2 or TRBV6-3; 7 positions agree with TRBD1. J was trimmed by 7 bases and V by 7 bases; bases with no gene match: 9. The CDR3 is 14 residues long. Germline V CDR1 and CDR2: MNHEY, SVGEGT. The CDR3 reads CASNPDRAIGELFF. Here the CDR3 DNA reads TGTGCCAGCAACCCAGACAGGGCGATCGGGGAGCTGTTTTTT.

The table lists this clonotype with many counts. J is TRBJ1-1 and V is TRBV6-5; D is undetermined. Per germline, CDR1 MNHEY and CDR2 SVGAGI. V dropped 2 bases and J dropped 4 bases, with 14 bases sitting between them. CDR3 size: 15 residues. CDR3 in amino acids: CASSYSWGISTEAFF. In DNA, the CDR3 is TGTGCCAGCAGTTACAGTTGGGGTATTAGCACTGAAGCTTTCTTT.

This clonotype appeared many times. The rearrangement uses TRBV7-6 and TRBJ2-7; a possible D gene is TRBD1 (5 bases). This CDR3 has 13 amino acids. V gave up 5 bases and J gave up 6 bases, with 14 bases separating them. CDR1 is SGHVS, CDR2 FNYEAQ, per germline. The DNA for the CDR3 is TGTGCCAGCAGCCTAGAGGATGGGGCCGAGCAGTACTTC. Protein: CASSLEDGAEQYF.

This clonotype was found a few times. V is TRBV21-1 and J is TRBJ2-3; TRBD2 is the table's D call, not checked against the DNA. TRBV21-1 is annotated as a pseudogene. This CDR3 spans 16 amino acids. CDR3 sequence: CASSKVPGLTTDTQYF. CDR3 nucleotide sequence: TGTGCCAGCAGCAAAGTCCCGGGACTAACGACAGATACGCAGTATTTT.

Many counts were recorded for this clonotype. The chain links TRBV14 to TRBJ2-3; D is unresolved. Trimming stripped 0 bases from V and 3 bases from J, with 10 bases between. This CDR3 is 15 amino acids long. Germline CDR1 and CDR2: SGHDN and FVKESK. The chain's CDR3 is CASSQDVRETDTQYF. The DNA for the CDR3 is TGTGCCAGCAGCCAAGATGTGAGAGAGACAGATACGCAGTATTTT.

This clonotype has only a few counts. The rearrangement uses TRBV3-1 and TRBJ1-1; D gene unclear. Germline values: CDR1 LGHDT, CDR2 YNNKEL (reference sequence). The V and J ends lost 0 bases and 7 bases respectively, with 9 bases between them. CDR3 size: 13 residues. In DNA, the CDR3 is TGTGCCAGCAGCCAAGAAATACGAGGTGAAGCTTTCTTT. Its protein product is CASSQEIRGEAFF.

To note about this clonotype: Compared with germline, one end of the junction differs, possibly owing to a read error. The gene calls are TRBV19 and TRBJ2-3, with 7 bases matching TRBD1. The CDR3 has 14 amino acids. Germline V gives CDR1 LNHDA, CDR2 SQIVND (reference sequence). The CDR3 coding sequence is TGTGTCAGTAGACGGGGTGAGGGGGCGGATACGCAGTATTTT. Protein sequence: CVSRRGEGADTQYF.

The sample holds many counts of this clonotype. The gene calls are TRBV5-1 and TRBJ2-2; D is ambiguous. From germline, CDR1 is SGHRS and CDR2 YFSETQ. V lost 6 bases and J 0 bases, leaving 0 bases between the germline ends. The CDR3 covers 11 residues. The CDR3 protein is CASTNTGELFF. In DNA, the CDR3 is TGCGCCAGCACGAACACCGGGGAGCTGTTTTTT.